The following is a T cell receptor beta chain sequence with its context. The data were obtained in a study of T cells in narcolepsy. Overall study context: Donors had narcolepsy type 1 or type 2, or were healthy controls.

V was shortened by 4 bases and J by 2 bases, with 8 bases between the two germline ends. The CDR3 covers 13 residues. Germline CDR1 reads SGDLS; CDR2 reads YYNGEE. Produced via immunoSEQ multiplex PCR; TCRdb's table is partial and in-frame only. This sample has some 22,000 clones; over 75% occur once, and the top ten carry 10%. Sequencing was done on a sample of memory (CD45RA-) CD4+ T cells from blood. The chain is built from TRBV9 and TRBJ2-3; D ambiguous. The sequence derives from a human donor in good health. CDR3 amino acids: CASSTRPTDTQYF. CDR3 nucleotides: TGTGCCAGCAGCACCCGGCCCACAGATACGCAGTATTTT. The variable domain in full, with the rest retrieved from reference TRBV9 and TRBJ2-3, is DSGVTQTPKHLITATGQRVTLRCSPRSGDLSVYWYQQSLDQGLQFLIQYYNGEERAKGNILERFSAQQFPDLHSELNLSSLELGDSALYFCASSTRPTDTQYFGPGTRLTVL.